One and the same sample provided the 8 T cell receptor beta chains below, sequenced in a study of CD4 and CD8 cells across lung adenocarcinoma regions. Each CDR3 protein gets one entry after TCRdb re-called the PCR reads with MiXCR. Of some 11,000 distinct CDR3 sequences in the sample, 50% to 60% are singletons; the top ten hold 88%. The source material was CD8+ T cells from the margin of a lung tumor. These receptors were obtained from a male donor with lung adenocarcinoma. The CD4 and CD8 labels of this study may be unreliable.

This clonotype has more than one count but fewer than ten. V is TRBV6-1 and J is TRBJ2-1, with D unresolved. Germline V gives CDR1 MNHNS, CDR2 SASEGT. The CDR3 runs 13 residues. V was shortened by 4 bases and J by 5 bases, with 9 bases between the two germline ends. As DNA, the CDR3 is TGTGCCAGCAGTGGGAGACGAGACAATGAGCAGTTCTTC. Encoded protein: CASSGRRDNEQFF.

As for this clonotype: Germline is not matched at one junction end, which may reflect a read error. The J gene is TRBJ2-4, the V gene TRBV6-1; D may be TRBD1 or TRBD2 (6 bases each). Germline CDR1 reads MNHNS; CDR2 reads SASEGT. The CDR3 totals 14 residues. CDR3 in amino acids: CASNGGRQKEIQYF. As DNA, the CDR3 is TGTGCGAGCAACGGGGGCCGACAGAAAGAGATTCAGTACTTC.

With regard to this clonotype: Lacking the conserved final phenylalanine or tryptophan, this CDR3 likely reflects a read error. This rearrangement joins TRBV27 to TRBJ2-5; 8 bases line up with TRBD1. The CDR3 contains 13 residues. Germline V CDR1 and CDR2: MNHEY, SMNVEV (reference sequence). The junction had 11 bases not matched to a gene; V was cut back by 6 bases and J by 11 bases. The chain's CDR3 is CASSRGQGREQYL. In DNA, the CDR3 is TGTGCCAGCAGCCGAGGACAGGGCCGGGAGCAGTACTTA.

J is TRBJ2-1 and V is TRBV27; 9 bases map to TRBD1. V trimming: 5 bases; J trimming: 4 bases; junction bases outside the gene matches: 0. Per germline, CDR1 MNHEY and CDR2 SMNVEV (reference sequence). The length of the CDR3 is 13 residues. CDR3 nucleotide sequence: TGTGCCAGCAGTGACAGGGGGTACAATGAGCAGTTCTTC. Encoded protein: CASSDRGYNEQFF.

The chain is built from TRBV11-2 and TRBJ2-1, with 10 bases identical to TRBD1. This CDR3 contains 16 residues. Germline V gene data show CDR1 as SGHAT and CDR2 as FQNNGV. The ends lost 5 bases at V and 4 bases at J; junction bases unmatched: 8. This CDR3 is CASSPRQGARYNEQFF. The CDR3 DNA reads TGTGCCAGCAGCCCCCGACAGGGGGCAAGGTACAATGAGCAGTTCTTC.

This clonotype was observed a handful of times. V is TRBV27 and J is TRBJ1-2; a weak D match, TRBD1 (6 bases). Trimming removed 6 bases from V and 3 bases from J, with 17 bases in between. CDR1 is MNHEY and CDR2 is SMNVEV in the germline V gene (reference sequence). The CDR3 loop spans 15 amino acids. CDR3 loop: CASRTVGGADYGYTF. The CDR3 DNA reads as TGTGCCAGCAGGACTGTCGGGGGGGCCGACTATGGCTACACCTTC.

As regards this clonotype: This may come from a read error, since a much larger clone is one base off. J is TRBJ2-5 and V is TRBV6-1; 7 bases align to TRBD1. The better agreement between TRBJ2-7 and the DNA end casts doubt on the J call. Germline-derived CDR1 and CDR2 are MNHNS and SASEGT. The CDR3 totals 13 residues. The CDR3 protein is CASGMTGPYEQYF. The CDR3 bases are TGTGCCAGCGGAATGACAGGGCCCTACGAGCAGTACTTC.

This clonotype has just a few counts. The V gene is TRBV30, the J gene TRBJ2-6; perhaps TRBD1 as D (6 bases). Trimming took 2 bases from V and 2 from J, leaving 10 bases between them. The CDR3 spans 15 residues. Germline lookup yields CDR1 GTSNPN and CDR2 SVGIG (reference sequence). The CDR3 DNA sequence: TGTGCCTGGAGTTGGGCAGGGGCTGGGGCCAACGTCCTGACTTTC. Protein: CAWSWAGAGANVLTF.